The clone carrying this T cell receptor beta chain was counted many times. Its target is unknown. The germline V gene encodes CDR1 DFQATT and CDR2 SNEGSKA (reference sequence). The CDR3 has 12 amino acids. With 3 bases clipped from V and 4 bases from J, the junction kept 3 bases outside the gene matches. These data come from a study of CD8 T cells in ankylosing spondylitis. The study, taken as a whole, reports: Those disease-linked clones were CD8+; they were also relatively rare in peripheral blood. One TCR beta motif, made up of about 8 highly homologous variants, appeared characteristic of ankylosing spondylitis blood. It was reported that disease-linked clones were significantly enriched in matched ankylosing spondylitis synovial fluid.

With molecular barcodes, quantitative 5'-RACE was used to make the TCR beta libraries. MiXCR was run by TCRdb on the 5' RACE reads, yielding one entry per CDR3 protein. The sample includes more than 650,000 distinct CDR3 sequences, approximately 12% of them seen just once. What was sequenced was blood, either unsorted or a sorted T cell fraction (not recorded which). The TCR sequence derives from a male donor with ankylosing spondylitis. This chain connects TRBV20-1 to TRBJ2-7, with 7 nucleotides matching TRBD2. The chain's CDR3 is CSARTSWYEQYF. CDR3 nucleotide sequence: TGCAGTGCTAGGACTAGCTGGTACGAGCAGTACTTC.